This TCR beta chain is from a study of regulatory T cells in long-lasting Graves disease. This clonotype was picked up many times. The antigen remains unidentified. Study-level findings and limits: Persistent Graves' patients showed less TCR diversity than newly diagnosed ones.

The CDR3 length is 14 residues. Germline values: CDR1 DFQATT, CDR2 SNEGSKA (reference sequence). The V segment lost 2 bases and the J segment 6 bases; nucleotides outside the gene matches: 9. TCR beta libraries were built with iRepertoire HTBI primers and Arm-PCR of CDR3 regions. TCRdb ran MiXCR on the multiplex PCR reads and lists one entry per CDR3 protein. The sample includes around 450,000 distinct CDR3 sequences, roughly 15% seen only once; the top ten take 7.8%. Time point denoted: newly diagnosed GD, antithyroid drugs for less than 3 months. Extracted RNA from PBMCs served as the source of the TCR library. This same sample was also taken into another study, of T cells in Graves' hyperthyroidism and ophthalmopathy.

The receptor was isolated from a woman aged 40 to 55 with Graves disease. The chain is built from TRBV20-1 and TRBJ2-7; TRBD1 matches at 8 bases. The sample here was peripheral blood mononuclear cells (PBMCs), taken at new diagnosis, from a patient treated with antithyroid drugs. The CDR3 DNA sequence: TGCAGTGCTAGAATGGACAGGGCTCCTATCGAGCAGTACTTC. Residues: CSARMDRAPIEQYF.